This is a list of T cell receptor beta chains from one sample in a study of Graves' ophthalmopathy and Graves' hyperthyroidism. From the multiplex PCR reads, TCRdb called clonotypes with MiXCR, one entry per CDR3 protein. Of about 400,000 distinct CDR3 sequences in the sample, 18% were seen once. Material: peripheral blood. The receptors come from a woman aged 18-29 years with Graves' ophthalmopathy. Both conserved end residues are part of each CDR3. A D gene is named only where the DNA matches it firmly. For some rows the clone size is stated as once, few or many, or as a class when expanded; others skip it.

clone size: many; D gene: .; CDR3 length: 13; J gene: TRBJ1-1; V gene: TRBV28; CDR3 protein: CASSSVLGAEAFF; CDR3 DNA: TGTGCCAGCAGTTCGGTCCTAGGGGCTGAAGCTTTCTTT
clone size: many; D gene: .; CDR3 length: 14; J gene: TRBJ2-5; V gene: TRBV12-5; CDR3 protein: CASRTRGHQETQYF; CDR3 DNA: TGTGCTAGCCGGACCCGGGGACACCAAGAGACCCAGTACTTC
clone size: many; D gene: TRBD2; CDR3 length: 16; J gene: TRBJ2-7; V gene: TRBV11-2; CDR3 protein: CASSSDGLAGGAGQYF; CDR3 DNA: TGTGCCAGCAGCTCGGATGGACTAGCGGGGGGGGCCGGGCAGTACTTC
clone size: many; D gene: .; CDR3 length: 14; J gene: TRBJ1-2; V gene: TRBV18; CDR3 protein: CASSPRDENYGYTF; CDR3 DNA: TGTGCCAGCTCACCACGGGACGAGAACTATGGCTACACCTTC
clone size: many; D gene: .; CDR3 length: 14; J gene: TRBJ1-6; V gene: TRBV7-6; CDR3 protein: CASSRHPDNSPLHF; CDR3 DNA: TGTGCCAGCAGCCGACACCCCGATAATTCACCCCTCCACTTT
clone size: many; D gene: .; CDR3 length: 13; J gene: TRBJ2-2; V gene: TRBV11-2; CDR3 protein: CASSLGESGELFF; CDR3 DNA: TGTGCCAGCAGCCTGGGGGAGAGCGGGGAGCTGTTTTTT
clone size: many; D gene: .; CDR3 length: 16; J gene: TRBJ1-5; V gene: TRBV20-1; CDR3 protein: CSAREDGRGGNQPQHF; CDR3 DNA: TGCAGTGCTAGAGAGGATGGCAGGGGTGGCAATCAGCCCCAGCATTTT
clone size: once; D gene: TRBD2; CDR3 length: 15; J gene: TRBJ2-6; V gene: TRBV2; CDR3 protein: CASTGRAGGANVLTF; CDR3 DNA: TGTGCCAGCACCGGGAGGGCCGGTGGGGCCAACGTCCTGACTTTC
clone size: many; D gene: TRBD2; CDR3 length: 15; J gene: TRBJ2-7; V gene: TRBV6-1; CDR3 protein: CASRGLAGLSYEQYF; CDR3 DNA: TGTGCCAGCAGAGGACTAGCGGGACTCTCCTACGAGCAGTACTTC
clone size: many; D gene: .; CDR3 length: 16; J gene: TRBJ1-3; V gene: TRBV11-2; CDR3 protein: CASSRPDRPSGNTIYF; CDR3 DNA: TGTGCCAGCAGCCGCCCCGACAGACCCTCTGGAAACACCATATATTTT
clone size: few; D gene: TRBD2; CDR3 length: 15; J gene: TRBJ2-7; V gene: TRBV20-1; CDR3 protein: CSARAILAVSYEQYF; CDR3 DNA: TGCAGTGCTAGAGCAATACTAGCGGTCTCCTACGAGCAGTACTTC
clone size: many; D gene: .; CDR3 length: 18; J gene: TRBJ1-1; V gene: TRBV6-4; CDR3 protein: CASRPQRWVTIMGTEAFF; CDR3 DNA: TGTGCCAGCAGGCCACAGAGGTGGGTGACGATCATGGGGACTGAAGCTTTCTTT
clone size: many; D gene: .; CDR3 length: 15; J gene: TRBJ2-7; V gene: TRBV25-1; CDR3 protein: CASSQAEGLGYEQYF; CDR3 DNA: TGTGCCAGCAGTCAGGCGGAGGGATTGGGATACGAGCAGTACTTC
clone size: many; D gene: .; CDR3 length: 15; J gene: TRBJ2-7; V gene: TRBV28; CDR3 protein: CASSSGGGQGLGQYF; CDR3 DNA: TGTGCCAGCAGTTCCGGGGGGGGACAGGGCCTTGGGCAGTACTTC
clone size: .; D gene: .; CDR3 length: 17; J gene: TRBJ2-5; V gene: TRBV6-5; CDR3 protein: CASSSSWTGKFQETQYF; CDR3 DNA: TGTGCCAGCAGTTCTAGTTGGACTGGGAAGTTTCAAGAGACCCAGTACTTC
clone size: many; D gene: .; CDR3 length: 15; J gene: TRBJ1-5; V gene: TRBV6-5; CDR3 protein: CASSSSGRGNQPQHF; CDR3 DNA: TGTGCCAGCAGTTCCTCCGGCAGGGGCAATCAGCCCCAGCATTTT
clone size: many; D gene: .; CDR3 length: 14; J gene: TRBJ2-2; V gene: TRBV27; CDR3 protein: CASSLRLGTGELFF; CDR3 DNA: TGTGCCAGCAGCCTTAGGTTAGGCACCGGGGAGCTGTTTTTT
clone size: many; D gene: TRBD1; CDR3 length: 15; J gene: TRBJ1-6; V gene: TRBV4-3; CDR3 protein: CASSTLQGYNSPLHF; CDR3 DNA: TGCGCCAGCAGCACCCTACAGGGGTATAATTCACCCCTCCACTTT
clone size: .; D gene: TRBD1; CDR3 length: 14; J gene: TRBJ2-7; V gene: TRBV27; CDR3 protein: CASSPGQISYEQYF; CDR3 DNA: TGTGCCAGCAGTCCGGGACAGATCTCCTACGAGCAGTACTTC
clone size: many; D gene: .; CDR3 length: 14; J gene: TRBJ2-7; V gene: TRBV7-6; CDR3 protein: CASRPGYSSYEQYF; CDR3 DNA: TGTGCCAGCAGGCCCGGGTACAGTTCCTACGAGCAGTACTTC